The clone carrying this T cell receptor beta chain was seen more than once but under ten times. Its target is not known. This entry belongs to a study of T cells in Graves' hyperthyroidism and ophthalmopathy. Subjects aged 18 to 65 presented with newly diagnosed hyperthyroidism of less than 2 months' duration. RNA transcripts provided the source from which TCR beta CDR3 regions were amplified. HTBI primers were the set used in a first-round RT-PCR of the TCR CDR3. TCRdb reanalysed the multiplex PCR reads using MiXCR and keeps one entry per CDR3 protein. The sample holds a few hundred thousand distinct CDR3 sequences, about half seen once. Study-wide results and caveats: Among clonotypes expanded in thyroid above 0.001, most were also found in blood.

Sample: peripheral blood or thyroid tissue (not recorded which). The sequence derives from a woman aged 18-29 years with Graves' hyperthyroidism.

CDR3 nucleotides: TGTGCCAGTCTGTTATACGAGCAGTACTTC. Translated, it gives CASLLYEQYF. The chain recombines TRBV19 with TRBJ2-7, with unresolved D. Deletions cut 8 bases from V and 4 bases from J, with 6 bases between. Germline V gives CDR1 LNHDA, CDR2 SQIVND (reference sequence). The CDR3 runs to 10 residues.